This T cell receptor beta chain was sequenced for a study of blood T cell repertoires in COVID-19. Study-level background: The United States, Italy and Spain were the sources of the acute and convalescent COVID-19 samples. From T cells, B-cell-depleted T cells, or PBMCs came the material, which was cDNA or gDNA.

Seattle patients were enrolled during active infection and followed longitudinally. Original handling: By means of reference gene primer amplification, nucleated cell counts were estimated. Clones were sequenced by immunoSEQ multiplex PCR, and TCRdb holds only the in-frame ones, with some missing. V and J calls and clone size are copied from that table; D and trimming were computed from the DNA. The sample records approximately 210,000 clones, 85% to 90% being singletons. Input material: peripheral blood. The clonotype comes from a man aged 50-59 years with COVID-19, enrolled during active disease.

The CDR3 spells CASSLDTGGNQPQHF. The DNA for the CDR3 is TGCGCCAGCAGCTTGGACACCGGGGGCAATCAGCCCCAGCATTTT. The rearrangement uses TRBV5-1 and TRBJ1-5; no reliable D call. V was cut by 0 bases and J by 2 bases, with 9 bases left in between. Germline CDR1 reads SGHRS; CDR2 reads YFSETQ. The CDR3 loop spans 15 amino acids.